This TCR beta chain was found in a study of control samples from healthy donors and cancer patients. The V end lost 1 base, the J end lost 2 bases, and 6 bases lay between the germline ends. Germline CDR1 reads MGHRA; CDR2 reads YSYEKL. This CDR3 spans 14 amino acids. Here immunoSEQ multiplex PCR was the method, and the copy in TCRdb shows in-frame clones only, minus some. The data show fewer than 120,000 clones, 88% seen once. The sequence came from a woman aged 55-69 years with lung cancer. The sample taken for sequencing was PBMCs. V and J are TRBV4-1 and TRBJ1-3; the D gene is possibly TRBD1 (5 bases). For the CDR3, the DNA is TGCGCCAGCAGCCAAGGAGGGGCTGGAAACACCATATATTTT. Encoded protein: CASSQGGAGNTIYF.